A selection of T cell receptor beta chains follows, all from one sample in a study of metastatic and nonmetastatic thyroid tumors. Through MiXCR, TCRdb re-clonotyped the PCR reads. The repertoire consists of 20,000 or so clones, with around a fifth occurring once and the leading ten covering around an eighth. Material: tumor tissue. Source of these receptors: a female donor with papillary thyroid cancer or a benign thyroid nodule (not recorded which). Some clones in this sample may be carry-over from other donors' samples. The CDR3 runs from the conserved cysteine through the conserved F or W. The order of the fields is J gene, clone size, V gene, D gene, CDR3 DNA, CDR3 protein. The D gene is left open where the match is weak. Not every row has a clone size; where given, it reads once, few, many or a size class.

>TRBJ1-5|NA|TRBV7-6|NA
TGTGCCAGCAGCTTAAAGGTGGGCAATCAGCCCCAGCATTTT
CASSLKVGNQPQHF
>TRBJ1-5|NA|TRBV7-2|NA
NA
CASSFLGTGSQPQHF
>TRBJ2-5|NA|TRBV15|NA
TGTGCCACCGGGCAGGGAGTCGAGACCCAGTACTTC
CATGQGVETQYF
>TRBJ2-1|medium-sized|TRBV11-2|NA
TGTGCCAGCAGCCCCCCCCGGGAGTTAGGTGAGCAGTTCTTC
CASSPPRELGEQFF
>TRBJ2-7|many|TRBV5-1|TRBD1
TGCGCCAGCAGCTATACCGGGACAGGGAGGAACGAGCAGTACTTC
CASSYTGTGRNEQYF
>TRBJ2-7|many|TRBV7-9|NA
TGTGCCAGCAGCTTCGGGGCCGCCTACGAGCAGTACTTC
CASSFGAAYEQYF
>TRBJ2-5|NA|TRBV7-3|NA
TGTGCCAGCAGCGAGGGGGTAAGGGTCGACAGGCAAGAGACCCAGTACTTC
CASSEGVRVDRQETQYF
>TRBJ1-2|many|TRBV27|NA
TGTGCCAGCAGTCCACTAATCCGGGATGATGGCTACACCTTC
CASSPLIRDDGYTF
>TRBJ2-7|NA|TRBV20-1|NA
TGCAGTGCTTTCCAACTACCGGAGGACAGATCATACGAGCAGTACTTC
CSAFQLPEDRSYEQYF
>TRBJ2-3|NA|TRBV11-2|NA
TGTGCCAGCAGCTTAGGACTAGTGTACACAGATACGCAGTATTTT
CASSLGLVYTDTQYF
>TRBJ2-7|NA|TRBV6-1|NA
TGTGCCAGCAGCGTGACGGGAAACTACGAGCAGTACTTC
CASSVTGNYEQYF
>TRBJ2-3|many|TRBV5-4|TRBD1
TGTGCCAGCAGCTTGGTCTCGACAGGGGGCGGCACAGATACGCAGTATTTT
CASSLVSTGGGTDTQYF
>TRBJ1-6|NA|TRBV28|NA
TGTGCCAGCAGTTTAGATCCGGACACCCGGAATTCACCCCTCCACTTT
CASSLDPDTRNSPLHF
>TRBJ2-1|many|TRBV25-1|NA
TGTGCCAGCAAGGGGGGGAATGAGCAGTTCTTC
CASKGGNEQFF
>TRBJ1-5|NA|TRBV20-1|TRBD1
TGCAGTGCTCCCGATCAGGGGGGGGGCAATCAGCCCCAGCATTTT
CSAPDQGGGNQPQHF
>TRBJ1-5|few|TRBV12-3/TRBV12-4|NA
TGTGCCAGCGCCCTCCGGGTCTCGGAACGCAATCAGCCCCAGCATTTT
CASALRVSERNQPQHF